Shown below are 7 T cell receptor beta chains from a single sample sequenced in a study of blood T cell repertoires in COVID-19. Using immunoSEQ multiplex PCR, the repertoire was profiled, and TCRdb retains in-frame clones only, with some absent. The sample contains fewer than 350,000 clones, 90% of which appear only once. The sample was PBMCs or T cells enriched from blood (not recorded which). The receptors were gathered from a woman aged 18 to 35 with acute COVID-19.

CDR3 amino acids: CASSQRTHLNTEAFF. CDR3 DNA sequence: TGTGCCAGCTCACAACGGACACATTTGAACACTGAAGCTTTCTTT. The chain has TRBV18 and TRBJ1-1, with D perhaps matching TRBD1 (5 bases). V gave up 4 bases and J gave up 0 bases, with 12 bases separating them. CDR1 KGHSH and CDR2 LQKENI come from the germline V gene. The CDR3 is 15 residues long.

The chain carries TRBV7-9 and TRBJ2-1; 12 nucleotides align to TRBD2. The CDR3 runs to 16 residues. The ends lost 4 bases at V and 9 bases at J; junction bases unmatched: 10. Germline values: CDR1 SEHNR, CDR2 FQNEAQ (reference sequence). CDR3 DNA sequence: TGTGCCAGCAGCTCAACGACTAGCGGGAGAAGAGGTGAGCAGTTCTTC. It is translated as CASSSTTSGRRGEQFF.

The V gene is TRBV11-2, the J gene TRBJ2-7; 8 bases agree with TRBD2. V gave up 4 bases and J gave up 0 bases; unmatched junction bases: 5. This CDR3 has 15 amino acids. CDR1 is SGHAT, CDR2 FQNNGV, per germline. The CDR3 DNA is TGTGCCAGCAGCTCAACGGGAGGGCCCTCCTACGAGCAGTACTTC. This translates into CASSSTGGPSYEQYF.

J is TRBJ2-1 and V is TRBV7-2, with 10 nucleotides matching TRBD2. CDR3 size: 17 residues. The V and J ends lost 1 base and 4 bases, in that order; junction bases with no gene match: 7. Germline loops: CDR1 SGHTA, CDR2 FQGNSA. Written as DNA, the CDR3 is TGTGCCAGCAGCTTAGTTGGTAGCGGGAGGTTTTACAATGAGCAGTTCTTC. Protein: CASSLVGSGRFYNEQFF.

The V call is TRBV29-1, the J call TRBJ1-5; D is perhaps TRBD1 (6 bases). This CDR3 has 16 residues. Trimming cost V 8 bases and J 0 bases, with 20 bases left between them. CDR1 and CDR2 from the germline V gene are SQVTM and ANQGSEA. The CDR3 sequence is CSLNAGAVYSNQPQHF. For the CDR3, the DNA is TGCAGCCTTAACGCAGGGGCCGTTTATAGCAATCAGCCCCAGCATTTT.

DNA for the CDR3: TGTGCCAGCAGCTTAGCGGGGACTAGCGATGAGCAGTTCTTC. It yields the protein CASSLAGTSDEQFF. V and J are TRBV7-9 and TRBJ2-1; 10 bases agree with TRBD2. Germline V gene data show CDR1 as SEHNR and CDR2 as FQNEAQ (reference sequence). The CDR3 contains 14 residues. V was clipped by 0 bases and J by 8 bases; unmatched bases: 1.

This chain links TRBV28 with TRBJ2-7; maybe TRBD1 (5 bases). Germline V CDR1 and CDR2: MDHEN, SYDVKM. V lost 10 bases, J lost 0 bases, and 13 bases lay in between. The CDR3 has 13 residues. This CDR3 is CATTPGISYEQYF. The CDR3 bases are TGTGCCACCACACCAGGGATCTCCTACGAGCAGTACTTC.